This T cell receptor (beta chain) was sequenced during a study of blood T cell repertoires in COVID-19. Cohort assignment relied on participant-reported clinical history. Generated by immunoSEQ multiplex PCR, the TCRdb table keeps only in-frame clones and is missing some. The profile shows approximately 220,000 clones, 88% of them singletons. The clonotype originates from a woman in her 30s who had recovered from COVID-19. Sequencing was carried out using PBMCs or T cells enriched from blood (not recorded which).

CDR3 sequence reads: CASSLRTGGEETQYF. The CDR3, as DNA: TGTGCCAGCAGCCTCCGGACAGGGGGCGAAGAGACCCAGTACTTC. The gene calls are TRBV3-1 (or the pseudogene TRBV3-2) and TRBJ2-5; 11 nucleotides align to TRBD1. This CDR3 is built from 15 residues. Germline-derived CDR1 and CDR2 are LGHDT and YNNKEL (reference sequence). V lost 4 bases and J lost 3; bases outside the gene matches: 4.